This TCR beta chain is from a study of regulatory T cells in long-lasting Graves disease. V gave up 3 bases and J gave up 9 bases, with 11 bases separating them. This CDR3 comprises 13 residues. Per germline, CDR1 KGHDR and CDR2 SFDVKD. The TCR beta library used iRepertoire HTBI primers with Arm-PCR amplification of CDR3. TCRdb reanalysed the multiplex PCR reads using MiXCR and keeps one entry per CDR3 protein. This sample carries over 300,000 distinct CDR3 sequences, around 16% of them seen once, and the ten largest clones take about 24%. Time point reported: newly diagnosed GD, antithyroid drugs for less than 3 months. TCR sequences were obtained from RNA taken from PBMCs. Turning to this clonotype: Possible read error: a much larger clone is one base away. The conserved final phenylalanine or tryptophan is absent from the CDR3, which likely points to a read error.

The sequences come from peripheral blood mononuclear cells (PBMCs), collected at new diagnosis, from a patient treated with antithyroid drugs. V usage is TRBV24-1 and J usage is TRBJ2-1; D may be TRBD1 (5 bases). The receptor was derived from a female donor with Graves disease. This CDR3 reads CATSDTFRGEQFL. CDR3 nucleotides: TGTGCCACCAGTGATACCTTTAGGGGTGAGCAGTTCCTC.